The next 11 T cell receptor beta chains were all read from a single sample in a study of vaccination and CD4 T cells after COVID-19. No cognate antigen is known for these TCRs. Sequencing of DNA taken from cultured CD4+ T cells relied on the Oncomine TCR Beta short-read assay. MiXCR, run by TCRdb on the PCR reads, gives a single entry per CDR3 protein. The sample yields around 13,000 distinct CDR3 sequences, about 50% seen once. Treatment described: approximately nine-day PBMC culture with coronavirus spike peptide pools or control peptides (ViraFEST assay). The source was CD4+ T cells from blood, cultured in vitro, collected before SARS-CoV-2 vaccination. The receptor source for this set is a human donor who had recovered from COVID-19.

The genes are TRBV4-3 and TRBJ1-2; a weak D match, TRBD1 (5 bases). The germline gives CDR1 LGHNA, CDR2 YSLEER. Trimming took 5 bases from V and 4 from J, leaving 20 bases between them. The CDR3 covers 16 residues. The CDR3 sequence is CASSTQGPGGSYGYTF. CDR3 bases: TGCGCCAGCAGCACCCAAGGACCGGGGGGAAGCTATGGCTACACCTTC.

This clonotype has more than one count but fewer than ten. V is TRBV5-4 and J is TRBJ1-2; D is possibly TRBD1 (5 bases). CDR3 size: 13 residues. The germline V gene encodes CDR1 SGHNT and CDR2 YYREEE (reference sequence). Deletions cut 4 bases from V and 8 bases from J, with 15 bases between. The CDR3 loop reads CASSPRDFRGYTF. As DNA, the CDR3 is TGTGCCAGCAGCCCCAGGGATTTTCGCGGCTACACCTTC.

This clonotype has a handful of counts. The chain carries TRBV27 and TRBJ1-6; TRBD1 matches at 7 bases. The CDR3 contains 16 residues. Germline V lookup: CDR1 MNHEY, CDR2 SMNVEV (reference sequence). With 6 bases clipped from V and 2 bases from J, the junction kept 7 bases outside the gene matches. The CDR3: CASRVDTGAYNSPLHF. CDR3 DNA: TGTGCCAGCAGGGTCGACACAGGGGCCTATAATTCACCCCTCCACTTT.

The CDR3 region is CASSLDRGRETQYF. CDR3 in DNA: TGCGCCAGCAGCTTGGATCGCGGTCGAGAGACCCAGTACTTC. V gene TRBV5-1 combines with J gene TRBJ2-5; D gene uncertain. This CDR3 is built from 14 residues. Germline V gives CDR1 SGHRS, CDR2 YFSETQ. V was trimmed by 0 bases and J by 4 bases, leaving 10 bases between them.

This rearrangement joins TRBV7-9 to TRBJ1-2; D remains unclear. CDR1 and CDR2 from the germline V gene are SEHNR and FQNEAQ (reference sequence). There are 13 residues in the CDR3. V dropped 5 bases and J dropped 7 bases, with 14 bases sitting between them. CDR3 loop: CASSSVRLSGYTF. The CDR3 bases are TGTGCCAGCAGCAGCGTCAGGTTGAGTGGCTACACCTTC.

This clonotype was counted between two and nine times. This sequence joins TRBV20-1 and TRBJ1-6, with a possible D match to TRBD1 (5 bases). Per germline, CDR1 DFQATT and CDR2 SNEGSKA (reference sequence). The CDR3 covers 13 residues. Trimming stripped 6 bases from V and 10 bases from J, with 16 bases between. In nucleotides, the CDR3 is TGCAGTGCCGGACTCACAAAGGGGTCACCCCTCCACTTT. It encodes CSAGLTKGSPLHF.

V is TRBV10-3 and J is TRBJ1-2; D unclear. CDR1 and CDR2 from the germline V gene are ENHRY and SYGVKD. This CDR3 contains 14 residues. The V gene lost 6 bases and the J gene lost 0 bases, with 11 bases spanning the gap. The CDR3 is CAIRSLRTNYGYTF. DNA of the CDR3: TGTGCCATCAGGTCCCTTCGAACTAACTATGGCTACACCTTC.

This CDR3 is CSAWDRADTQYF. The CDR3 DNA reads TGCAGTGCCTGGGACCGAGCAGATACGCAGTATTTT. This chain joins TRBV20-1 and TRBJ2-3, with D possibly called TRBD1 or TRBD2 (5 bases each). The CDR3 spans 12 residues. The germline CDR1 and CDR2 sequences are DFQATT and SNEGSKA (reference sequence). Trimming removed 6 bases from V and 4 bases from J, with 11 bases in between.

CDR3 residues: CASSEAIRMAVHNSPLHF. CDR3 bases: TGTGCCAGCAGTGAAGCGATCAGGATGGCTGTACATAATTCACCCCTCCACTTT. This sequence joins TRBV6-1 and TRBJ1-6; unclear D gene. The CDR3 has 18 amino acids. Germline lookup yields CDR1 MNHNS and CDR2 SASEGT. V lost 0 bases, J lost 5 bases, and 17 bases lay in between.

The chain joins TRBV11-3 to TRBJ2-5; 12 positions match TRBD2. CDR1 SGHNT and CDR2 YENEEA come from the germline V gene. The CDR3 has 14 residues. Trimming took 5 bases from V and 2 from J; bases not matched to a gene: 0. CDR3 sequence (DNA): TGTGCCAGCAGCGGACTAGCGGGGCAAGAGACCCAGTACTTC. Protein product: CASSGLAGQETQYF.

This clonotype was seen only a few times. This chain uses TRBV20-1 with TRBJ1-4; 9 bases are a match to TRBD1. V shed 7 bases and J 12 bases; nucleotides not matched to a gene: 6. Germline assignment: CDR1 DFQATT and CDR2 SNEGSKA (reference sequence). CDR3 length equals 11 residues. The CDR3 here is CSGRQGEQLFF. In nucleotides, the CDR3 is TGCAGTGGCAGACAGGGGGAACAACTGTTTTTT.